The sequence of this TCR beta chain was determined in a study of beta chain features in type 1 diabetes. Findings and caveats of the study: cDNA-based reads could over-represent cells with high TCR expression. TCRB CDR3 length was moderately but significantly reduced in all four CD4+ subsets of Type 1 diabetes patients.

The sequenced template was cDNA made from the entire isolated RNA. Only in-frame clones appear in the TCRdb table, and some are missing; sequencing was by immunoSEQ multiplex PCR. The sample comprises approximately 260,000 clones, 20% to 25% of which are singletons, and 0.012% rests with the top ten. The table lists this clone with a few counts. Its antigen remains unidentified. The CDR3 totals 14 residues. CDR1 and CDR2 (germline): SEHNR, FQNEAQ (reference sequence). Trimming shortened V by 7 bases and J by 0 bases, and 13 bases separated the two germline ends. This clonotype originated in a woman in her twenties or thirties with type 1 diabetes. The sample comprised naive CD4+ T cells from blood. This rearrangement joins TRBV7-9 to TRBJ2-7; TRBD1 might be the D (5 bases). This chain's CDR3 is CASIDHRRSYEQYF. The CDR3 DNA reads TGTGCCAGCATCGACCACAGGCGCTCCTACGAGCAGTACTTC.